The clone carrying this TCR beta chain was observed a few times. Its antigen is not identified. The sample is drawn from a study of tumor-infiltrating lymphocytes in glioblastoma multiforme. Overall study findings and caveats: RNA-based TCR sequencing may distort clone frequencies, since cells carry unequal TCR transcript numbers.

Multiple V-beta primers and a C-beta primer amplified TCRB from RNA. TCRB-specific cDNA synthesis used approximately 0.52 ug of total RNA. Via MiXCR, TCRdb re-called the multiplex PCR reads, giving one row per CDR3 protein. The table shows fewer than 11,000 distinct CDR3 sequences, with 55% to 80% occurring only once. Germline CDR1 SSHAT, CDR2 FNYEAQ (reference sequence). Trimming took off 2 bases at V and 2 bases at J, with 8 bases between the two ends. The CDR3 is made up of 14 amino acids. Source material: brain tumor tissue. The TCR sequence derives from a male donor with glioblastoma. The chain carries TRBV7-7 and TRBJ2-3; D gene ambiguous. The CDR3 reads CASSLTPFTDTQYF. The CDR3 DNA is TGTGCCAGCAGCTTAACGCCCTTCACAGATACGCAGTATTTT.